One and the same sample provided the 10 T cell receptor beta chains below, sequenced in a study of brain T cells in children with intractable seizures. Profiled with immunoSEQ multiplex PCR; TCRdb holds only in-frame clones, not every one. The top ten clones hold roughly 6% of a sample with a few hundred thousand clones, over 85% of them seen once. The time point was: blood from clinic visit 5 months post-surgery; TSC patient then seizure free. The material was peripheral blood, obtained less than 6 months after surgery. These receptors were obtained from a boy less than two years old with tuberous sclerosis and intractable seizures.

The rearrangement uses TRBV20-1 and TRBJ1-2, with no clear D. This CDR3 has 11 residues. Trimming removed 8 bases at V and 1 base at J, with 8 bases between. Germline-derived CDR1 and CDR2 are DFQATT and SNEGSKA (reference sequence). The CDR3 DNA reads TGCAGTACAAGTCTTAACTATGGCTACACCTTC. Protein sequence: CSTSLNYGYTF.

The sample holds one count of this clone. The chain combines TRBV11-1 with TRBJ1-1; D unresolved. Trimming stripped 1 base from V and 0 bases from J, with 3 bases between. In germline, CDR1 is SGHAT, CDR2 FQDESV (reference sequence). CDR3 length: 13 residues. This CDR3 is CASSLVMNTEAFF. In nucleotides, the CDR3 is TGTGCCAGCAGCTTAGTTATGAACACTGAAGCTTTCTTT. The variable domain in full, with the rest retrieved from reference TRBV11-1 and TRBJ1-1, is EAEVAQSPRYKITEKSQAVAFWCDPISGHATLYWYRQILGQGPELLVQFQDESVVDDSQLPKDRFSAERLKGVDSTLKIQPAELGDSAMYLCASSLVMNTEAFFGQGTRLTVV.

The chain carries TRBV6-5 and TRBJ2-2, with TRBD2 as a possible D gene (5 bases). Trimming removed 10 bases at V and 1 base at J, with 13 bases between. CDR3 length: 14 residues. In germline, CDR1 is MNHEY, CDR2 SVGAGI. In DNA form, the CDR3 reads TGTGCCACCCACCGGGGTGTGAACACCGGGGAGCTGTTTTTT. Translated: CATHRGVNTGELFF.

The genes are TRBV9 and TRBJ1-6, with a tentative D call TRBD1 (5 bases). Germline loops: CDR1 SGDLS, CDR2 YYNGEE. With 4 bases removed from V and 10 bases from J, the gap between germline ends came to 15 bases. CDR3 length: 14 residues. This CDR3 is CASSQRGGSSPLHF. CDR3 DNA: TGTGCCAGCAGCCAAAGGGGTGGATCATCACCCCTCCACTTT.

V usage is TRBV9 and J usage is TRBJ1-5; D gene unclear. Germline loops: CDR1 SGDLS, CDR2 YYNGEE. The CDR3 totals 15 residues. The germline V and J ends were trimmed by 4 bases and 4 bases, with 15 bases remaining between them. The DNA for the CDR3 is TGTGCCAGCAGCCCCCTAGGGCAGTCAAATCAGCCCCAGCATTTT. This sequence encodes CASSPLGQSNQPQHF.

The count of this clone is one. CDR3 region: CASSQLGGTETQYF. CDR3 bases: TGTGCCAGCAGCCAACTTGGCGGGACGGAGACCCAGTACTTC. The chain uses TRBV3-1 (or the pseudogene TRBV3-2) and TRBJ2-5, with a tentative D call TRBD2 (6 bases). Trimming stripped 2 bases from V and 5 bases from J, with 12 bases between. Germline values: CDR1 LGHDT, CDR2 YNNKEL (reference sequence). CDR3 length: 14 residues.

Turning to this clone: Within the sample, other DNA sequences also encode this same CDR3. The CDR3 nucleotides read TGTGCCAGCAGTTACGGACAGAACTATGGCTACACCTTC. Protein sequence: CASSYGQNYGYTF. The rearrangement links TRBV6-5 to TRBJ1-2; weak D call: TRBD1 (6 bases). The germline V and J ends were trimmed by 2 bases and 2 bases, with 6 bases remaining between them. Germline V gene lookup returns CDR1 MNHEY and CDR2 SVGAGI. The CDR3 spans 13 residues.

The CDR3 region is CAHGSGENEKLFF. DNA for the CDR3: TGTGCCCATGGGTCAGGGGAAAATGAAAAACTGTTTTTT. V gene TRBV7-9 combines with J gene TRBJ1-4; the D gene is possibly TRBD1 (6 bases). Germline loops: CDR1 SEHNR, CDR2 FQNEAQ (reference sequence). With 11 bases removed from V and 5 bases from J, the gap between germline ends came to 15 bases. The CDR3 length is 13 residues.

The chain recombines TRBV19 with TRBJ2-1; tentatively, D is TRBD2 (6 bases). The CDR3 runs to 13 residues. Germline values: CDR1 LNHDA, CDR2 SQIVND (reference sequence). Trimming shortened V by 3 bases and J by 9 bases, and 12 bases separated the two germline ends. The CDR3 reads CASSIRREGEQFF. The CDR3 region has the DNA TGTGCCAGTAGTATCCGGCGGGAAGGTGAGCAGTTCTTC.

This clone was observed a single time. The chain combines TRBV23-1 with TRBJ2-7, with a tentative D call TRBD1 (6 bases). TRBV23-1 is marked as an open reading frame, function uncertain. CDR3 length: 14 residues. Trimming took off 3 bases at V and 12 bases at J, with 21 bases between the two ends. The CDR3 DNA reads TGCGCCAGCAGTCACCCGTCCCGGGACACGATCCGGTACTTC. This translates into CASSHPSRDTIRYF.